This TCR beta chain originates from a study of T cells after yellow fever vaccination. Trimming cost V 8 bases and J 6 bases, with 17 bases left between them. The CDR3 covers 14 residues. MiXCR was run by TCRdb on the 5' RACE reads, yielding one entry per CDR3 protein. Of roughly 74,000 distinct CDR3 sequences listed, approximately 7% are singletons. The sequencing here drew on CD8+ T cells sorted from PBMCs, taken 5 days after the first yellow fever vaccination. This clonotype was obtained from a man between 18 and 35 years old who received the YFV17D yellow fever vaccine. The rearrangement uses TRBV12-3 or TRBV12-4 and TRBJ1-5; tentative D call: TRBD1 (5 bases). CDR3 DNA sequence: TGTGCCAGCCTTGGGGGGTCATCCGGTCAGCCCCAGCATTTT. As protein: CASLGGSSGQPQHF.